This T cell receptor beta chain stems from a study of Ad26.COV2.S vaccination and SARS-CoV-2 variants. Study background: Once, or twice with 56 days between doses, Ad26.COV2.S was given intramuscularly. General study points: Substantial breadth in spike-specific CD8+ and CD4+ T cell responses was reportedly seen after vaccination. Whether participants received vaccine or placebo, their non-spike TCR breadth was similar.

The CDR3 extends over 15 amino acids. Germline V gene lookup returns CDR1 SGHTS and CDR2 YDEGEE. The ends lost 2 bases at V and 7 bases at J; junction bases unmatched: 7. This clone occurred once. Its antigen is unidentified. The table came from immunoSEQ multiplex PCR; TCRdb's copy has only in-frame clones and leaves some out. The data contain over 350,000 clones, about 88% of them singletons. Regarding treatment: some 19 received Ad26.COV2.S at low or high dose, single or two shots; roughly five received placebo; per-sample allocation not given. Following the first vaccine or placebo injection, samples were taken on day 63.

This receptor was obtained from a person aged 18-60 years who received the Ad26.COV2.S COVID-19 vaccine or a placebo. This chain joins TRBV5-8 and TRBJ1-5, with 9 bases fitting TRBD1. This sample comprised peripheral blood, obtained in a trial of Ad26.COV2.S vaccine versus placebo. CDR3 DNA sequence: TGTGCCAGCAGCTTCCCTTCGACAGGGGGGCAGCCCCAGCATTTT. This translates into CASSFPSTGGQPQHF.